This TCR beta chain came from a study of blood T cell repertoires in COVID-19. Whole-study context: Acute and convalescent COVID-19 samples came from the United States, Italy and Spain.

This CDR3 is 15 amino acids long. V lost 5 bases, J lost 5 bases, and 16 bases lay in between. Germline lookup yields CDR1 SGHVS and CDR2 FQNEAQ. This clone was counted between two and nine times. How the authors handled the data: The authors estimated nucleated cell counts from reference gene primer amplification. Data came from immunoSEQ multiplex PCR; TCRdb stores just in-frame clones and leaves some out. The V and J calls and clone size come from that table; D and trimming were worked out from the DNA. The sample yields 250,000 to 300,000 clones, around 90% seen once. Sequencing was carried out using peripheral blood. The rearrangement uses TRBV7-8 and TRBJ1-5; D unresolved. The TCR was taken from a woman aged 45-65 years who had recovered from COVID-19. The CDR3 bases are TGTGCCAGCAGCCCGGGGAGGGTCCCTCATCAGCCCCAGCATTTT. It specifies CASSPGRVPHQPQHF.